The sequence of this T cell receptor beta chain was determined in a study of blood T cell repertoires in COVID-19. Study-level background: The study drew acute and convalescent COVID-19 samples from the United States, Italy and Spain. T cells, B-cell-depleted T cells, or PBMCs supplied cDNA or gDNA.

Germline V lookup: CDR1 LNHDA, CDR2 SQIVND (reference sequence). The CDR3 contains 15 residues. V trimming: 8 bases; J trimming: 0 bases; junction bases outside the gene matches: 9. Method: immunoSEQ multiplex PCR; TCRdb's copy keeps in-frame clones and lacks some. The sample shows under 300,000 clones, around 83% of them seen only once. Those enrolled, adults aged roughly 18 to 100 years, came from under 25 US areas. Which cohort a participant joined came from the clinical history participants gave. The specimen was PBMCs or T cells enriched from blood (not recorded which). V gene TRBV19 combines with J gene TRBJ1-2, with 7 bases identical to TRBD1. The clonotype comes from a woman aged 45-65 years who had been exposed to COVID-19. This CDR3 is CASEGAHTSNYGYTF. The CDR3 DNA is TGTGCCAGTGAGGGGGCCCACACTTCTAACTATGGCTACACCTTC.